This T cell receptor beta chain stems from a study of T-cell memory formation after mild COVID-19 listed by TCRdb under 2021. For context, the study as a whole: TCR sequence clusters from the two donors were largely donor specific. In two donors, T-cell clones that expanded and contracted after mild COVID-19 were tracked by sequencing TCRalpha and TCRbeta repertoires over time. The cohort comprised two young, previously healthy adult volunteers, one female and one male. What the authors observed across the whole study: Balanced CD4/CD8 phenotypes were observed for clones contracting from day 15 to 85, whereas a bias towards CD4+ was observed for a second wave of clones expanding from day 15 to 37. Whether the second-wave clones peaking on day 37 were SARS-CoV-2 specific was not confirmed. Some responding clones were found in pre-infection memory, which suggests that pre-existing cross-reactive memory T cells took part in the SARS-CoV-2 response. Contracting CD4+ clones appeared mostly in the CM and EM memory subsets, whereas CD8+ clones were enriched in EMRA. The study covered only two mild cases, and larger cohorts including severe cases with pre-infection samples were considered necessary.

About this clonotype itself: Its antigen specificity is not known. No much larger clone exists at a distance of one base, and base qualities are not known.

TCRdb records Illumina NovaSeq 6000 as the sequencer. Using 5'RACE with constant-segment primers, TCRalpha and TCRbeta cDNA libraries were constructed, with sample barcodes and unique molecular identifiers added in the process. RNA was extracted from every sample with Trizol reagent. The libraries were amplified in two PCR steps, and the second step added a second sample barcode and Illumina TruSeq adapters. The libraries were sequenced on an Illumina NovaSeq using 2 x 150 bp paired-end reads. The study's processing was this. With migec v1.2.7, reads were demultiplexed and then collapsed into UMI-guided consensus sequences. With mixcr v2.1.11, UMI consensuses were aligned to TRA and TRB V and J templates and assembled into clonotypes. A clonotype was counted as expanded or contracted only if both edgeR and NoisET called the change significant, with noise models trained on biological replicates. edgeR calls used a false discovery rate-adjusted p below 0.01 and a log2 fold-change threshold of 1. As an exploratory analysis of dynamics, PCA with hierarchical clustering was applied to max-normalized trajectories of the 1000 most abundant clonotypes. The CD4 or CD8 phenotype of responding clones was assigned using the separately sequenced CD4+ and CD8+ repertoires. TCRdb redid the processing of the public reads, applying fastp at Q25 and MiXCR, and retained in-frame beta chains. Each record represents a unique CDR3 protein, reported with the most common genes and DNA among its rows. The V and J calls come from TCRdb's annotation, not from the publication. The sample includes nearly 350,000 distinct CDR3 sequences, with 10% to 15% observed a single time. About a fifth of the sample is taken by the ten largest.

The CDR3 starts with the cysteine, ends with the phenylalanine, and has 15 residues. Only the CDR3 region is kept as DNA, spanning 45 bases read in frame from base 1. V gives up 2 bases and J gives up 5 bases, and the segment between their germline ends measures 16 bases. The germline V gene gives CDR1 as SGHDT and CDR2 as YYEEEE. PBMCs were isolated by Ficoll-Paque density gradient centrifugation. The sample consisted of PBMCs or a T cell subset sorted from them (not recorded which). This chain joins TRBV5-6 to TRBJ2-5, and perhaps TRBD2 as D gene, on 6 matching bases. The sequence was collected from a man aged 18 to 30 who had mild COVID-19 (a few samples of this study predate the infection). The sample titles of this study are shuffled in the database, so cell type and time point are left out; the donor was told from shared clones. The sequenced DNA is TGTGCCAGCAGCTTTCAAGGGTGGGGGGTTGAGACCCAGTACTTC. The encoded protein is CASSFQGWGVETQYF. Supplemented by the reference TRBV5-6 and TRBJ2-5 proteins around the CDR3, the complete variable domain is DAGVTQSPTHLIKTRGQQVTLRCSPKSGHDTVSWYQQALGQGPQFIFQYYEEEERQRGNFPDRFSGHQFPNYSSELNVNALLLGDSALYLCASSFQGWGVETQYFGPGTRLLVL.